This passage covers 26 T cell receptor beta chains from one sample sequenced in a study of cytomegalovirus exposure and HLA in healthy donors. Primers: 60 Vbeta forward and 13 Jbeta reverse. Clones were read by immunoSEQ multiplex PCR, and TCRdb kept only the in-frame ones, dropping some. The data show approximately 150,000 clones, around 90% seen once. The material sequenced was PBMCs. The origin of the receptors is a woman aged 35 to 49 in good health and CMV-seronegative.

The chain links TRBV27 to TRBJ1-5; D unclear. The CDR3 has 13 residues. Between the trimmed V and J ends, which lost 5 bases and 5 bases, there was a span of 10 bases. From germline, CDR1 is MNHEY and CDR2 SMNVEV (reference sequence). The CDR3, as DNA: TGTGCCAGCAGTCAACAGCGGTATCAGCCCCAGCATTTT. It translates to CASSQQRYQPQHF.

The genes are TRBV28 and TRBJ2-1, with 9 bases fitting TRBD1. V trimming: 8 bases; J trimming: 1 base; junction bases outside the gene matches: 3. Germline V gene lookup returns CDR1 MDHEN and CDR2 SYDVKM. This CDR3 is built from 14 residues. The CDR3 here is CASGDRESYNEQFF. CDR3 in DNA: TGTGCCAGCGGGGACAGGGAGTCCTACAATGAGCAGTTCTTC.

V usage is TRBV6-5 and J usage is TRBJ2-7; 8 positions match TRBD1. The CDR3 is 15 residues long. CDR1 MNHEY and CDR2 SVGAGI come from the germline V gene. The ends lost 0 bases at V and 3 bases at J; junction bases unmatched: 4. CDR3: CASSYSGTGHYEQYF. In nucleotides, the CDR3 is TGTGCCAGCAGTTACTCGGGGACAGGCCACTACGAGCAGTACTTC.

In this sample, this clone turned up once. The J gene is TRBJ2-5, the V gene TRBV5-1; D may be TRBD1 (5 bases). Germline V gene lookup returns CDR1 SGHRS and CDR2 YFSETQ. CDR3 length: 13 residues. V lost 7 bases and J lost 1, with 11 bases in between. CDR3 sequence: CASFQGVQETQYF. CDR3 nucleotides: TGCGCCAGCTTCCAAGGGGTCCAAGAGACCCAGTACTTC.

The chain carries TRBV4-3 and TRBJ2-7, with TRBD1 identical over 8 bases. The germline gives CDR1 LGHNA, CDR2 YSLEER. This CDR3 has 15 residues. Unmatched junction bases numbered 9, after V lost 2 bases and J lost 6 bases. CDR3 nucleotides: TGCGCCAGCAGCCAAACGTCCAGGACAGGGCCCGAGCAGTACTTC. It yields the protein CASSQTSRTGPEQYF.

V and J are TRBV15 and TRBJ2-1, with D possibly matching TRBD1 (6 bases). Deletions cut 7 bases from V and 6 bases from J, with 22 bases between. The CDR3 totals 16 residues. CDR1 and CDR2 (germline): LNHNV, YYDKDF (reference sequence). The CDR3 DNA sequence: TGTGCCACCAACCCCGCAAACAGGGATACCCCCAATGAGCAGTTCTTC. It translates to CATNPANRDTPNEQFF.

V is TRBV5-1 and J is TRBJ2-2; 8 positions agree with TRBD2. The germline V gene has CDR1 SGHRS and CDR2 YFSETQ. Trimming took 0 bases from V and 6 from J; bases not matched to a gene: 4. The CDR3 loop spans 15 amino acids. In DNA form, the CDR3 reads TGCGCCAGCAGCTTGGCCGGACTAGCATCCGGGGAGCTGTTTTTT. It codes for CASSLAGLASGELFF.

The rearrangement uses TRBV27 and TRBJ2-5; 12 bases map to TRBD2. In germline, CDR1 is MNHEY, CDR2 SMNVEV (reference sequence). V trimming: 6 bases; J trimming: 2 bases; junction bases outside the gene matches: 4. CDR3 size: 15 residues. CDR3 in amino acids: CASRGLAGPQETQYF. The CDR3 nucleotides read TGTGCCAGCAGAGGACTAGCGGGACCTCAAGAGACCCAGTACTTC.

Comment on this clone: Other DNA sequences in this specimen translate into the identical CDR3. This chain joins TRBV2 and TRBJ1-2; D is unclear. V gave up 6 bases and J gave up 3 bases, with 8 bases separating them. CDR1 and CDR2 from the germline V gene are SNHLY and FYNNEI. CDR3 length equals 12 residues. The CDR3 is CASRGDDYGYTF. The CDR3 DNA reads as TGTGCCAGCAGGGGAGATGACTATGGCTACACCTTC.

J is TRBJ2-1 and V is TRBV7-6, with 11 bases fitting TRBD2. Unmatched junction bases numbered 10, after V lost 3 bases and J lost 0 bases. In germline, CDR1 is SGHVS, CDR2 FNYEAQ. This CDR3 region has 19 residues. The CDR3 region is CASSFFLAGGRGSYNEQFF. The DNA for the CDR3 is TGTGCCAGCAGCTTTTTCCTAGCGGGAGGCCGGGGCTCCTACAATGAGCAGTTCTTC. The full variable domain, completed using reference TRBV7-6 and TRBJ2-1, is GAGVSQSPRYKVTKRGQDVALRCDPISGHVSLYWYRQALGQGPEFLTYFNYEAQQDKSGLPNDRFSAERPEGSISTLTIQRTEQRDSAMYRCASSFFLAGGRGSYNEQFFGPGTRLTVL.

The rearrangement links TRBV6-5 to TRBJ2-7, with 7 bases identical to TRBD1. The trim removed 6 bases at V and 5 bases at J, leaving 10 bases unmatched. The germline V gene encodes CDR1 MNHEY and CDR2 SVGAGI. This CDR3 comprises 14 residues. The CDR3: CASRLSYRGDEQYF. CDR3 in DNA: TGTGCCAGCAGACTATCGTACAGGGGAGACGAGCAGTACTTC.

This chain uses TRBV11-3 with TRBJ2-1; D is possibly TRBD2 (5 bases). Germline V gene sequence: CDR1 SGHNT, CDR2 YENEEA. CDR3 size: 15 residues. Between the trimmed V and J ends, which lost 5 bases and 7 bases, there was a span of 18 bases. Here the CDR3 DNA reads TGTGCCAGCAGCCCCACGGGGTCGTTCTTGAATGAGCAGTTCTTC. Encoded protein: CASSPTGSFLNEQFF.

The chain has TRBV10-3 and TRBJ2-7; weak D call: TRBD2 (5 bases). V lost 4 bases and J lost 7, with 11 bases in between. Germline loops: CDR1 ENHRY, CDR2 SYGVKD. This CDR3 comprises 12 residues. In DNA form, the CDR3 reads TGTGCCATCAGTGGGACTTCCGGGGAGCAGTACTTC. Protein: CAISGTSGEQYF.

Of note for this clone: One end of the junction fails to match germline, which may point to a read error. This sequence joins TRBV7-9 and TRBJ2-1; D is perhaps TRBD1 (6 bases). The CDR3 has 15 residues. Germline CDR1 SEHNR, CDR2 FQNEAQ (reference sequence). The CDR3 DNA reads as TGTTCCAGCAGCCGTAGGGGGTTCGAGTACAATGAGCAGTTCTTC. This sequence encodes CSSSRRGFEYNEQFF.

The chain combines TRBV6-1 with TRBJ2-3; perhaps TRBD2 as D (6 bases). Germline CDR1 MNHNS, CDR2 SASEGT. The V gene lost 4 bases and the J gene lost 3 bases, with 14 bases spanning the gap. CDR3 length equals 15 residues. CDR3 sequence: CASSASGGETDTQYF. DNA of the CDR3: TGTGCCAGCAGTGCCTCCGGGGGTGAGACAGATACGCAGTATTTT.

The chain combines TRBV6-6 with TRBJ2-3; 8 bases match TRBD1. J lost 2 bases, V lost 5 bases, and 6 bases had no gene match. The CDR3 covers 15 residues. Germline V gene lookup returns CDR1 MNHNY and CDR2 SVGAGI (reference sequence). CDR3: CASSRRTGITDTQYF. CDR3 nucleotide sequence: TGTGCCAGCAGTCGCCGGACAGGGATCACAGATACGCAGTATTTT.

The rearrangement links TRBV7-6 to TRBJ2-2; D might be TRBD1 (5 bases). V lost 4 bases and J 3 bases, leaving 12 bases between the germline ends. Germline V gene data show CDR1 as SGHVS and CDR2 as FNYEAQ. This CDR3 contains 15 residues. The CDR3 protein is CASSSTEAYTGELFF. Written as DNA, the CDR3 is TGTGCCAGCAGCTCGACAGAGGCTTACACCGGGGAGCTGTTTTTT.

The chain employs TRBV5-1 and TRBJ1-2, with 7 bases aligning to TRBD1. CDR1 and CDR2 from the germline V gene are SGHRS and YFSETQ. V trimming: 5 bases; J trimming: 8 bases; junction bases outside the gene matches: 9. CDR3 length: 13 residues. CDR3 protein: CASSAQGERGYTF. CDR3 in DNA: TGCGCCAGCAGTGCCCAGGGGGAACGGGGCTACACCTTC.

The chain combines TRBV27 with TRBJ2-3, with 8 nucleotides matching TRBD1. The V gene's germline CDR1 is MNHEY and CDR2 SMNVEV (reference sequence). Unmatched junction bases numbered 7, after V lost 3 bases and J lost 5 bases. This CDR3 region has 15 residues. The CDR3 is CASSLIQGAGDTQYF. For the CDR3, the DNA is TGTGCCAGCAGTTTGATTCAGGGGGCCGGAGATACGCAGTATTTT.

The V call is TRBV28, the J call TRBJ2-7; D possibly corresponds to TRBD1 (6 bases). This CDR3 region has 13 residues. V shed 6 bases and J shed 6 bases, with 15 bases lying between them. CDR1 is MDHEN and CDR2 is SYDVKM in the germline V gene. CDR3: CASSRRQAPEQYF. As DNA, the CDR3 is TGTGCCAGCAGCCGTCGACAGGCCCCCGAGCAGTACTTC.

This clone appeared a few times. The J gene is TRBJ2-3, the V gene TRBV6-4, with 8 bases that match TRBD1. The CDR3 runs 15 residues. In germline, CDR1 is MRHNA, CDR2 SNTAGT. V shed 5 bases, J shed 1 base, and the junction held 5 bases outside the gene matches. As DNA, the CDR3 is TGTGCCAGCAGTAACCAGGGGGCTGGCACAGATACGCAGTATTTT. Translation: CASSNQGAGTDTQYF.

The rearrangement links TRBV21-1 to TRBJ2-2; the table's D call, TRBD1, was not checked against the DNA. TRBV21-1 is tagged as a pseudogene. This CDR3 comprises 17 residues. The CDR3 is CASSKVRDRSNTGELFF. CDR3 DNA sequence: TGTGCCAGCAGCAAAGTCCGGGACAGGTCGAACACCGGGGAGCTGTTTTTT.

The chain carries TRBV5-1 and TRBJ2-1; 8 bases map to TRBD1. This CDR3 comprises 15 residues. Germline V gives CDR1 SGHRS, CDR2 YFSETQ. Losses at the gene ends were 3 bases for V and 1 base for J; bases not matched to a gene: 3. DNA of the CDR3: TGCGCCAGCAGCTCGGGGACAGGTTCCTACAATGAGCAGTTCTTC. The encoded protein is CASSSGTGSYNEQFF.

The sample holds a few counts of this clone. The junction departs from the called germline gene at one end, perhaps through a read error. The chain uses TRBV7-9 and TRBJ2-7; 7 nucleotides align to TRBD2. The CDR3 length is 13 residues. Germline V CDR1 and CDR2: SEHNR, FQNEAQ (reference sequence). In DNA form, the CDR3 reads TGTTCCAGCAGCCGGGGAGGGAACTACGAGCAGTACTTC. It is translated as CSSSRGGNYEQYF.

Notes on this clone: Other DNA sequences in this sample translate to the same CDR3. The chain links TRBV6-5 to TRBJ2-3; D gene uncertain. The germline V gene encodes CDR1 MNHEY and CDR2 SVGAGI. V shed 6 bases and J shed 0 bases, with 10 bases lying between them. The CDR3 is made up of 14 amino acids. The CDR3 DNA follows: TGTGCCAGCAGCTCGTACAGTAGCACAGATACGCAGTATTTT. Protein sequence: CASSSYSSTDTQYF.

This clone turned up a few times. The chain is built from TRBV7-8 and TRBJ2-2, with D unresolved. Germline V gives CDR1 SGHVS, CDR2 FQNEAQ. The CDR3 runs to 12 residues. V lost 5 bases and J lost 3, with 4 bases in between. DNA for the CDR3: TGTGCCAGCAGCCCCGACACCGGGGAGCTGTTTTTT. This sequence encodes CASSPDTGELFF.